This T cell receptor (beta chain) was sequenced during a study of blood T cells in healthy people across ages. Findings and limits, study-wide: Roughly linearly, TCR beta diversity per million T cells fell as age increased. Researchers deemed the diversity estimates from one million T cells underestimates.

Then a second PCR, running roughly 6 to 11 cycles, was carried out with a sample-barcoded 5' primer and a J-beta primer mix. A single record per CDR3 protein comes from TCRdb applying MiXCR to the 5' RACE reads. The table lists about 1.7 million distinct CDR3 sequences, roughly 27% of them singletons. For this clonotype: What it recognizes is unknown.

The CDR3 totals 11 residues. V was cut by 7 bases and J by 11 bases, with 11 bases left in between. In germline, CDR1 is LGHDT, CDR2 YNNKEL (reference sequence). This receptor was obtained from a woman aged 30 to 39 in good health. The rearrangement uses TRBV3-1 and TRBJ2-2; maybe TRBD1 (5 bases). The sequencing sample was made of blood. The CDR3 is CASNPDSELFF. The CDR3 DNA is TGTGCCAGCAACCCAGACAGTGAGCTGTTTTTT.